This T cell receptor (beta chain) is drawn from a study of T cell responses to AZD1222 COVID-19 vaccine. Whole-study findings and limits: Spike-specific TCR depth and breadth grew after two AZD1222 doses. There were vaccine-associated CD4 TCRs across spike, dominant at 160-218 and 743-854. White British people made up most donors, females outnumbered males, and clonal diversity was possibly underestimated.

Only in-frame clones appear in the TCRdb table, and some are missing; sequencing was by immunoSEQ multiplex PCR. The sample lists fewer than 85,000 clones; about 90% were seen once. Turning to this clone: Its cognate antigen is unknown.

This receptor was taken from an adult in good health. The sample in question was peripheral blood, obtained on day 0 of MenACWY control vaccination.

The CDR3 here is CASSYSAGVGEKLFF. The CDR3 coding sequence is TGTGCCAGCAGTTACTCGGCAGGGGTGGGTGAAAAACTGTTTTTT. This chain links TRBV6-5 with TRBJ1-4; D might be TRBD1 (6 bases). Looked up from germline, CDR1 is MNHEY and CDR2 is SVGAGI. V was clipped by 0 bases and J by 7 bases, with 12 bases between them. This CDR3 is built from 15 residues.